A single T cell receptor beta chain is shown here with its context. Its cognate antigen is unknown. The PCR made use of 60 Vbeta and 13 Jbeta primers. Profiling relied on immunoSEQ multiplex PCR, and the TCRdb table lists in-frame clones only, not all of them. The sample holds more than 140,000 clones. These data belong to a study of cytomegalovirus exposure and HLA in healthy donors. Study-level points and caveats: Likely technical artifact: a cluster of highly shared sequence variants. A further, later analysis showed that HLA-associated TCR beta chains (compared with equally common others) were more clonally expanded.

The junction had 11 bases not matched to a gene; V was cut back by 8 bases and J by 2 bases. CDR3 length: 17 amino acids. The germline CDR1 and CDR2 sequences are SNHLY and FYNNEI. This clonotype was obtained from a woman aged 18-29 years in good health and CMV-seronegative. The sequencing sample was made of PBMCs. The genes are TRBV2 and TRBJ1-5, with TRBD1 matching 11 bases. The CDR3 nucleotides are TGTGCCAGCTCGGACAGGGGGCTCAACTTCGGCAATCAGCCCCAGCATTTT. This sequence encodes CASSDRGLNFGNQPQHF.